This T cell receptor (beta chain) came from a study of response to subunit inactivated influenza vaccine. Study results and caveats: Authors proposed each seasonal influenza vaccination draws in few new T cells.

Details on this clonotype: The antigen is not known.

Germline V CDR1 and CDR2: LGHNA, YSLEER. The CDR3 consists of 13 residues. V lost 3 bases and J 8 bases, leaving 12 bases between the germline ends. TCRdb reprocessed the RT-PCR reads with MiXCR, giving one entry per CDR3 protein. The sample consists of around 760,000 distinct CDR3 sequences, about 15% of them appearing once. The sequence derives from a man aged 50 to 59 who received an inactivated influenza vaccine. The chain has TRBV4-3 and TRBJ2-3, with D possibly being TRBD1 (5 bases). Sample: PBMCs from blood, taken roughly 15 days before vaccination. The CDR3 here is CASSQDTRATQYF. The CDR3, as DNA: TGCGCCAGCAGCCAGGACACTCGAGCTACGCAGTATTTT.